The next 24 T cell receptor beta chains were all read from a single sample in a study of regulatory T cells in long-lasting Graves disease. Time point here: persistent/refractory GD, antithyroid drugs over 5 years with positive TRAb. Preparation of the TCR library used RNA extracted from PBMCs. Arm-PCR with iRepertoire HTBI primers amplified the CDR3 regions for these TCR beta libraries. TCRdb re-derived calls from the multiplex PCR reads in MiXCR, one entry per CDR3 protein. Of 700,000 or so distinct CDR3 sequences in the sample, around 30% were seen once. Material: peripheral blood mononuclear cells (PBMCs), obtained when the disease was refractory, from a patient treated with antithyroid drugs. These receptors came from a female donor with Graves disease.

This clonotype was detected a few times. The CDR3 region has the DNA TGTGCCAGTAGTCTCCTCGGGCTTGGCTACACCTTC. This gives the protein CASSLLGLGYTF. The rearrangement links TRBV19 to TRBJ1-2; D not resolved. The CDR3 sequence is 12 residues long. The germline V and J ends were trimmed by 5 bases and 7 bases, with 11 bases remaining between them. Looked up from germline, CDR1 is LNHDA and CDR2 is SQIVND (reference sequence). Variable domain in full (rest from reference TRBV19 and TRBJ1-2): DGGITQSPKYLFRKEGQNVTLSCEQNLNHDAMYWYRQDPGQGLRLIYYSQIVNDFQKGDIAEGYSVSREKKESFPLTVTSAQKNPTAFYLCASSLLGLGYTFGSGTRLTVV.

This clonotype was detected ten times or more. The chain couples TRBV11-2 to TRBJ1-5, with D perhaps matching TRBD1 (5 bases). CDR3 length: 14 amino acids. Looked up from germline, CDR1 is SGHAT and CDR2 is FQNNGV. V lost 5 bases to trimming and J lost 2 bases, with 10 bases between them. CDR3 bases: TGTGCCAGCAGCGTCCGGGACGGCAATCAGCCCCAGCATTTT. Translated, it gives CASSVRDGNQPQHF.

Concerning this clonotype itself: Since the CDR3 does not end with the conserved phenylalanine or tryptophan, this likely comes from a read error. The chain recombines TRBV27 with TRBJ2-5, with 8 bases fitting TRBD1. The CDR3 totals 14 residues. V lost 5 bases to trimming and J lost 3 bases; unmatched junction nucleotides: 5. The germline CDR1 and CDR2 sequences are MNHEY and SMNVEV (reference sequence). The CDR3 loop is CASSQQGAEETQYL. The CDR3 DNA is TGTGCCAGCAGTCAGCAGGGGGCGGAAGAGACCCAGTACCTC.

This clonotype showed up just a few times. The CDR3 DNA reads TGTGCCAGCAGCCAAGATAACAAGACCCCGAGGTTCTTC. As protein: CASSQDNKTPRFF. The chain employs TRBV3-1 and TRBJ2-1; no clear D gene. This CDR3 is built from 13 residues. Germline CDR1 and CDR2: LGHDT and YNNKEL (reference sequence). Trimming took off 0 bases at V and 15 bases at J, with 15 bases between the two ends.

This clonotype was seen many times. The chain couples TRBV6-1 to TRBJ1-2; D might be TRBD1 (6 bases). The germline V gene has CDR1 MNHNS and CDR2 SASEGT. Deletions cut 2 bases from V and 2 bases from J, with 15 bases between. The CDR3 loop spans 16 amino acids. DNA of the CDR3: TGTGCCAGCAGTGAAAGAGGCGGACAGCCGAACTATGGCTACACCTTC. Protein: CASSERGGQPNYGYTF.

With regard to this clonotype: Possible read error: a much larger clone is one base away. The V and J genes are TRBV2 and TRBJ1-5; TRBD1 agrees at 7 bases. Germline CDR1 and CDR2: SNHLY and FYNNEI. The CDR3 is 14 amino acids. CDR3 protein: CPSSEGTANQPQHF. DNA for the CDR3: TGTCCCAGCAGTGAAGGGACAGCCAATCAGCCCCAGCATTTT.

This chain's CDR3 is CATLQGDYGYTF. In DNA form, the CDR3 reads TGTGCCACACTACAGGGTGACTATGGCTACACCTTC. The genes are TRBV19 and TRBJ1-2, with D tentatively TRBD1 (6 bases). Trimming stripped 10 bases from V and 3 bases from J, with 12 bases between. Per the germline V gene, CDR1 is LNHDA and CDR2 is SQIVND (reference sequence). The CDR3 is 12 amino acids.

In its sample, this clonotype was seen a few times. The chain employs TRBV29-1 and TRBJ2-7, with 7 positions matching TRBD2. CDR3 length: 14 amino acids. The trim removed 5 bases at V and 5 bases at J, leaving 12 bases unmatched. The germline V gene encodes CDR1 SQVTM and CDR2 ANQGSEA. The DNA for the CDR3 is TGCAGCGTTTGGCTCCTCGGGAGGCAAAACGAGCAGTACTTC. Residues: CSVWLLGRQNEQYF.

V usage is TRBV9 and J usage is TRBJ2-2; D might be TRBD2 (5 bases). The germline V gene encodes CDR1 SGDLS and CDR2 YYNGEE. The CDR3 contains 14 residues. The V end was cut by 0 bases, the J end by 6 bases, with 9 bases between. The CDR3, as DNA: TGTGCCAGCAGCGTAGGGACTGCCCCCGGGGAGCTGTTTTTT. It specifies CASSVGTAPGELFF.

The chain carries TRBV20-1 and TRBJ2-5, with D possibly matching TRBD2 (7 bases). Trimming took off 3 bases at V and 4 bases at J, with 21 bases between the two ends. CDR1 is DFQATT, CDR2 SNEGSKA, per germline (reference sequence). The CDR3 has 16 residues. The chain's CDR3 is CSASTVGRGLGETQYF. CDR3 nucleotides: TGCAGTGCTAGTACGGTTGGGCGGGGGCTGGGAGAGACCCAGTACTTC.

Many counts were recorded for this clonotype. The chain employs TRBV2 and TRBJ1-6; D might be TRBD1 (5 bases). The CDR3 runs 15 residues. Germline CDR1 is SNHLY and CDR2 is FYNNEI. Trimming cost V 1 base and J 14 bases, with 18 bases left between them. For the CDR3, the DNA is TGTGCCAGCAGTGAAGACAGGCCCCCAGGTTTCACCCTCCACTTT. Its protein product is CASSEDRPPGFTLHF.

The rearrangement uses TRBV3-1 and TRBJ2-4; 8 bases map to TRBD1. Germline CDR1 and CDR2: LGHDT and YNNKEL (reference sequence). The CDR3 runs to 17 residues. V lost 0 bases and J lost 0; bases outside the gene matches: 4. CDR3: CASSQDRTGLAKNIQYF. The CDR3 nucleotides read TGTGCCAGCAGCCAAGATCGGACAGGGCTAGCCAAAAACATTCAGTACTTC.

This rearrangement joins TRBV20-1 to TRBJ2-7, with D perhaps TRBD1 or TRBD2 (5 bases each). Deletions cut 4 bases from V and 0 bases from J, with 10 bases between. This CDR3 spans 13 amino acids. In germline, CDR1 is DFQATT, CDR2 SNEGSKA (reference sequence). This CDR3 is CSAKGPNSYEQYF. The DNA of the CDR3 is TGCAGTGCTAAGGGACCCAACTCCTACGAGCAGTACTTC.

This clonotype was seen only a few times. This rearrangement joins TRBV12-3 or TRBV12-4 to TRBJ2-5; 9 nucleotides line up with TRBD2. V lost 0 bases and J lost 1; bases outside the gene matches: 6. The length of the CDR3 is 17 residues. The CDR3 DNA sequence: TGTGCCAGCAGTTTAGCGATTAGCGGGAGCTCCCAAGAGACCCAGTACTTC. This translates into CASSLAISGSSQETQYF.

The V call is TRBV29-1, the J call TRBJ1-2; D is ambiguous. The CDR3 runs to 14 residues. The germline CDR1 and CDR2 sequences are SQVTM and ANQGSEA. Deletions cut 2 bases from V and 2 bases from J, with 12 bases between. The CDR3 coding sequence is TGCAGCGTTGAATTGAGAGGGAACAACTATGGCTACACCTTC. Its protein is CSVELRGNNYGYTF.

This clonotype was seen repeatedly, ten times or more. The chain is built from TRBV5-1 and TRBJ1-6; the D is unclear. The CDR3 contains 14 residues. Trimming took off 1 base at V and 3 bases at J, with 5 bases between the two ends. CDR1 and CDR2 (germline): SGHRS, YFSETQ. The CDR3 region is CASSLNSYNSPLHF. For the CDR3, the DNA is TGCGCCAGCAGCTTGAACAGCTATAATTCACCCCTCCACTTT.

This clonotype appeared once. The chain has TRBV11-2 and TRBJ2-5; D possibly corresponds to TRBD2 (7 bases). The CDR3 runs 17 residues. Germline V gene data show CDR1 as SGHAT and CDR2 as FQNNGV. Trimming removed 5 bases at V and 4 bases at J, with 23 bases between. The CDR3 protein is CASSQGGGVIAPETQYF. CDR3 DNA sequence: TGTGCCAGCAGCCAAGGGGGGGGCGTCATCGCCCCAGAGACCCAGTACTTC. The variable domain in full, with the rest retrieved from reference TRBV11-2 and TRBJ2-5, is EAGVAQSPRYKIIEKRQSVAFWCNPISGHATLYWYQQILGQGPKLLIQFQNNGVVDDSQLPKDRFSAERLKGVDSTLKIQPAKLEDSAVYLCASSQGGGVIAPETQYFGPGTRLLVL.

The V gene is TRBV6-2 or TRBV6-3, the J gene TRBJ1-5; maybe TRBD1 (6 bases). V shed 5 bases and J shed 3 bases, with 14 bases lying between them. There are 15 residues in the CDR3. CDR1 and CDR2 (germline): MNHEY, SVGEGT. The CDR3 loop reads CASSPSGGFNQPQHF. Here the CDR3 DNA reads TGTGCCAGCAGTCCCAGTGGGGGCTTCAATCAGCCCCAGCATTTT.

The chain joins TRBV6-2 or TRBV6-3 to TRBJ1-4; the D gene is possibly TRBD1 (6 bases). Trimming cost V 7 bases and J 8 bases, with 14 bases left between them. This CDR3 region has 13 residues. Per germline, CDR1 MNHEY and CDR2 SVGEGT. In DNA form, the CDR3 reads TGTGCCAGCATCAACGGAGGGGGAGAAAAACTGTTTTTT. Amino acid sequence: CASINGGGEKLFF.

This clonotype was seen only a few times. The gene calls are TRBV12-3 or TRBV12-4 and TRBJ1-4, with D possibly matching TRBD1 (6 bases). Trimming removed 8 bases from V and 6 bases from J, with 19 bases in between. The CDR3 loop spans 15 amino acids. The CDR3 region has the DNA TGTGCCAGCCTCCAAGGGGGAGGGCTTTATGAAAAACTGTTTTTT. Translating it yields CASLQGGGLYEKLFF.

The rearrangement joins TRBV3-1 to TRBJ1-5, with D perhaps matching TRBD1 (5 bases). V gave up 2 bases and J gave up 8 bases, with 13 bases separating them. The germline CDR1 and CDR2 sequences are LGHDT and YNNKEL (reference sequence). This CDR3 spans 14 amino acids. DNA for the CDR3: TGTGCCAGCAGCCAAAGGGGTTCTAATGAGCCCCAGCATTTT. Encoded protein: CASSQRGSNEPQHF.

As for this clonotype: Being one base from a much bigger clone, this may be a read error. The chain couples TRBV11-2 to TRBJ1-1; D may be TRBD1 (5 bases). Germline-derived CDR1 and CDR2 are SGHAT and FQNNGV. The length of the CDR3 is 12 residues. The CDR3 nucleotides read TGTGCCAGCAACTCGAGGGGCACTGAAGCTCTCTTT. Encoded protein: CASNSRGTEALF.

This clonotype was seen many times. DNA of the CDR3: TGTGCCAGCCGGGGGCTAGCGGGACAGGAGCAGTACTTC. Protein product: CASRGLAGQEQYF. The chain combines TRBV6-1 with TRBJ2-7; 9 bases match TRBD2. J gave up 7 bases and V 8 bases, and 9 bases lay outside the gene matches. Germline-derived CDR1 and CDR2 are MNHNS and SASEGT. The CDR3 runs 13 residues.

The sample holds a few counts of this clonotype. This chain uses TRBV7-2 with TRBJ1-1; D gene uncertain. Germline-derived CDR1 and CDR2 are SGHTA and FQGNSA. CDR3 size: 16 residues. V gave up 5 bases and J gave up 3 bases, with 19 bases separating them. The CDR3 here is CASSVELGKTDTEAFF. As DNA, the CDR3 is TGTGCCAGCAGCGTAGAACTGGGCAAAACGGACACTGAAGCTTTCTTT.